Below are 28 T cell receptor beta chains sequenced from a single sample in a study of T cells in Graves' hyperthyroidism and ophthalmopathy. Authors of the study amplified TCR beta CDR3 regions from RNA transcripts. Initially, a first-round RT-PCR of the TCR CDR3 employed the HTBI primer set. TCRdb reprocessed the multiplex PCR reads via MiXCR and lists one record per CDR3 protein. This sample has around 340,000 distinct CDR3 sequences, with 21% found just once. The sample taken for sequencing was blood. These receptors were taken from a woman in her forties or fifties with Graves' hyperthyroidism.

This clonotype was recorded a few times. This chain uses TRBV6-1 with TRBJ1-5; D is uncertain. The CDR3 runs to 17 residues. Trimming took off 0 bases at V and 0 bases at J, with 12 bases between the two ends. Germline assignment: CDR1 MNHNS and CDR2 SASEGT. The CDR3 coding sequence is TGTGCCAGCAGTGAAGCTTGGGGTCGGGGTAGCAATCAGCCCCAGCATTTT. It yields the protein CASSEAWGRGSNQPQHF.

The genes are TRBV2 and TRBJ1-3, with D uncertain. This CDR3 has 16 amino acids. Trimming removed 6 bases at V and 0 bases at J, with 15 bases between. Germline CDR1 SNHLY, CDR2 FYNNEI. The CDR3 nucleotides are TGTGCCAGCAGCGCTCGAGCGGAATCCTCTGGAAACACCATATATTTT. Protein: CASSARAESSGNTIYF.

The CDR3 loop reads CASSETKAGGKRETQYF. Written as DNA, the CDR3 is TGTGCCAGCAGTGAAACAAAAGCGGGGGGGAAAAGAGAGACCCAGTACTTC. This chain links TRBV12-3 or TRBV12-4 with TRBJ2-5; 10 bases agree with TRBD2. V shed 5 bases, J shed 4 bases, and the junction held 13 bases outside the gene matches. The CDR3 length is 17 residues.

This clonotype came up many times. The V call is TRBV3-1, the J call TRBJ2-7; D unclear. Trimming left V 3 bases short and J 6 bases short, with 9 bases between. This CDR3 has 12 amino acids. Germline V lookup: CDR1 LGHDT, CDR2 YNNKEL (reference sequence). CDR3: CASSHRSGEQYF. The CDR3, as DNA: TGTGCCAGCAGCCATAGGTCCGGCGAGCAGTACTTC.

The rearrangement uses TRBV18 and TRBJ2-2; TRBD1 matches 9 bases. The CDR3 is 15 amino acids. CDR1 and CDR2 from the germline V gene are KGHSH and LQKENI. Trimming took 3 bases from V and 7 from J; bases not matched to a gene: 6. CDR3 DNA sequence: TGTGCCAGCTCACCCACGGGACAGGGCGTCGGGGAGCTGTTTTTT. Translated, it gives CASSPTGQGVGELFF. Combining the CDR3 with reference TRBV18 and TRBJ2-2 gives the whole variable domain NAGVMQNPRHLVRRRGQEARLRCSPMKGHSHVYWYRQLPEEGLKFMVYLQKENIIDESGMPKERFSAEFPKEGPSILRIQQVVRGDSAAYFCASSPTGQGVGELFFGEGSRLTVL.

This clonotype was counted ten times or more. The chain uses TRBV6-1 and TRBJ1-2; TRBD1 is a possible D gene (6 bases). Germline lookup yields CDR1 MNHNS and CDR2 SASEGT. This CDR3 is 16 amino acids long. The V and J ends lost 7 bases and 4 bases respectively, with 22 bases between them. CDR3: CASTLSRGGTPYGYTF. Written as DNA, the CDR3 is TGTGCCAGCACGCTGTCCCGTGGGGGGACACCCTATGGCTACACCTTC.

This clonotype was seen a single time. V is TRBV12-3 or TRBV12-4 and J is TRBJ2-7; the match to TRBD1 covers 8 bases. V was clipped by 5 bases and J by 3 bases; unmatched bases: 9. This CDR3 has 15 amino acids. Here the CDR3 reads CASSPGQGAVYEQYF. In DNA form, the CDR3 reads TGTGCCAGCAGTCCCGGACAGGGCGCAGTCTACGAGCAGTACTTC.

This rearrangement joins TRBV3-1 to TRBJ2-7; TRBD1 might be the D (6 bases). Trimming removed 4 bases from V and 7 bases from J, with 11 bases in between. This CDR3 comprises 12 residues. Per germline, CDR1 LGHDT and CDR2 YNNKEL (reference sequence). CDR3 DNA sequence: TGTGCCAGCAGCCGGGACACCCCGGAGCAGTACTTC. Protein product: CASSRDTPEQYF.

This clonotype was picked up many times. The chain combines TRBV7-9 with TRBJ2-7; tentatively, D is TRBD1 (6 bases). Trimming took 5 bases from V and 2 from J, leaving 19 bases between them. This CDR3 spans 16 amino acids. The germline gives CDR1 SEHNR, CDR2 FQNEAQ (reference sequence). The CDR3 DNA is TGTGCCAGCAGCCCGAGGTCCCTTGGACAGACCTACGAGCAGTACTTC. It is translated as CASSPRSLGQTYEQYF. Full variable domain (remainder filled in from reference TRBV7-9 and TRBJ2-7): DTGVSQNPRHKITKRGQNVTFRCDPISEHNRLYWYRQTLGQGPEFLTYFQNEAQLEKSRLLSDRFSAERPKGSFSTLEIQRTEQGDSAMYLCASSPRSLGQTYEQYFGPGTRLTVT.

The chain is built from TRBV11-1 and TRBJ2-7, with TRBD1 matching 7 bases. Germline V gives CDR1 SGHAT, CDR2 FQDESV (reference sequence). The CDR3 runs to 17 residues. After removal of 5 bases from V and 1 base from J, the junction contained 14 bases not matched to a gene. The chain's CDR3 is CASSPTLGTEISYEQYF. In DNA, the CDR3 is TGTGCCAGCAGCCCAACCCTCGGGACAGAGATATCCTACGAGCAGTACTTC.

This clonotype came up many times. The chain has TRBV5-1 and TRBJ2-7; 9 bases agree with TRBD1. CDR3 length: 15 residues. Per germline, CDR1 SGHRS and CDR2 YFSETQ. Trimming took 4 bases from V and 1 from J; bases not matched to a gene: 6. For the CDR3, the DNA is TGCGCCAGCAGCGCCCCGGGACAGGGTTCCTACGAGCAGTACTTC. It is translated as CASSAPGQGSYEQYF.

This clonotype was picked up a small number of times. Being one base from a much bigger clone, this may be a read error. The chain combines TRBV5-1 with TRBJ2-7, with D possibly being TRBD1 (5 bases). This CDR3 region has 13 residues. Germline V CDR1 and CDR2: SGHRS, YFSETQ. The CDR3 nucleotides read TGCGCCAGCAGCCTAGACAGTTCCTACAAGCAGTACTTC. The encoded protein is CASSLDSSYKQYF. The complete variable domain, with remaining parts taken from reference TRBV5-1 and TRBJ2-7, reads KAGVTQTPRYLIKTRGQQVTLSCSPISGHRSVSWYQQTPGQGLQFLFEYFSETQRNKGNFPGRFSGRQFSNSRSEMNVSTLELGDSALYLCASSLDSSYKQYFGPGTRLTVT.

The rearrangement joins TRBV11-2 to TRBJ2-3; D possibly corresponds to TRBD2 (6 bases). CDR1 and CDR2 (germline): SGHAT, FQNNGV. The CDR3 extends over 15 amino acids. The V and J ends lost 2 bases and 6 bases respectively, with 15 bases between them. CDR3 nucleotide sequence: TGTGCCAGCAGCTTAACGCCGGGAGTGGGGGATACGCAGTATTTT. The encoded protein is CASSLTPGVGDTQYF. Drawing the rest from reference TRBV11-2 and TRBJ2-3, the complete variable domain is EAGVAQSPRYKIIEKRQSVAFWCNPISGHATLYWYQQILGQGPKLLIQFQNNGVVDDSQLPKDRFSAERLKGVDSTLKIQPAKLEDSAVYLCASSLTPGVGDTQYFGPGTRLTVL.

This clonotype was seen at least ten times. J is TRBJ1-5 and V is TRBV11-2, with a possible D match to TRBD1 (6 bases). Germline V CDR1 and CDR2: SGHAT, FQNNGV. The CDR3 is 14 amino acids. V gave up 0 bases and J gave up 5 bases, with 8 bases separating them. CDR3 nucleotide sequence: TGTGCCAGCAGCTTAGAAGGGGGAGATCAGCCCCAGCATTTT. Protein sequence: CASSLEGGDQPQHF.

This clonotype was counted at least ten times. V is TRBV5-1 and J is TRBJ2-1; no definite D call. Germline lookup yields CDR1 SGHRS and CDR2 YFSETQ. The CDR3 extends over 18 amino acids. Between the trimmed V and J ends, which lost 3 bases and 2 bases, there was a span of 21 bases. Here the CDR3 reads CASSSGLSRARAYNEQFF. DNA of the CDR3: TGCGCCAGCAGCTCCGGGCTTTCTCGCGCCCGCGCCTACAATGAGCAGTTCTTC.

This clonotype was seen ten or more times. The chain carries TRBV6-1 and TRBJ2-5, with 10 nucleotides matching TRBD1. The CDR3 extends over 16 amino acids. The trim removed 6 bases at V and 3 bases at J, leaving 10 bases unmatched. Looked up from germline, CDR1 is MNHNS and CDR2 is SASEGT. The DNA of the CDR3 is TGTGCCAGCAGCCGGGGACAGGGGATCCCGGAAGAGACCCAGTACTTC. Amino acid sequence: CASSRGQGIPEETQYF.

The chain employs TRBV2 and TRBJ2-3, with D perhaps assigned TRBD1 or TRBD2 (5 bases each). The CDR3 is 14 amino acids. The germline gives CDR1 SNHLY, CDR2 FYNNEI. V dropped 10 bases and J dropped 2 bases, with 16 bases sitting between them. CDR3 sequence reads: CANLRDRTTDTQYF. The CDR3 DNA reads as TGTGCCAACTTACGGGACCGGACCACAGATACGCAGTATTTT.

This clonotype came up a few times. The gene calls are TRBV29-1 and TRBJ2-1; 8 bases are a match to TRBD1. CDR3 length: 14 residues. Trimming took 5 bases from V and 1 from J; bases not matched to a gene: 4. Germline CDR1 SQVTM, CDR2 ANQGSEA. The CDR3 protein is CSVQGATSYNEQFF. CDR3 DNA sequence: TGCAGCGTTCAGGGGGCAACTTCCTACAATGAGCAGTTCTTC.

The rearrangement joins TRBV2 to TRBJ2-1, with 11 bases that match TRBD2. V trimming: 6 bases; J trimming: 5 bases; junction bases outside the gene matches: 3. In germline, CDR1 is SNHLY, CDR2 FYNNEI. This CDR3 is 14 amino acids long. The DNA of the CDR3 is TGTGCCAGCAGGTTGACTAGCGGGAACAATGAGCAGTTCTTC. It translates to CASRLTSGNNEQFF.

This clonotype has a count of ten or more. The CDR3 here is CASSADPSGGADTQYF. The CDR3, as DNA: TGTGCCAGCAGTGCCGACCCTAGCGGGGGGGCCGATACGCAGTATTTT. The gene calls are TRBV2 and TRBJ2-3; TRBD2 agrees at 12 bases. V lost 4 bases and J lost 6; bases outside the gene matches: 8. CDR1 is SNHLY and CDR2 is FYNNEI in the germline V gene. The CDR3 sequence is 16 residues long.

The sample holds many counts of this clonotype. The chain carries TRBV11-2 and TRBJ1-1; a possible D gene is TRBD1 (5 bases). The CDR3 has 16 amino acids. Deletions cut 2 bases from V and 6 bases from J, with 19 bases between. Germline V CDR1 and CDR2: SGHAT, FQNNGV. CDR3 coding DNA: TGTGCCAGCAGCTTATCTGGGGCCGGATGGGGATCTGAAGCTTTCTTT. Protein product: CASSLSGAGWGSEAFF.

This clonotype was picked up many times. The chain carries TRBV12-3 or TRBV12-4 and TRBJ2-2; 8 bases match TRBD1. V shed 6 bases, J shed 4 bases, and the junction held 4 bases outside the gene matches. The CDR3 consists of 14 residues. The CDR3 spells CASSRGQGTGELFF. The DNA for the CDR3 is TGTGCCAGCAGCCGCGGACAGGGCACCGGGGAGCTGTTTTTT.

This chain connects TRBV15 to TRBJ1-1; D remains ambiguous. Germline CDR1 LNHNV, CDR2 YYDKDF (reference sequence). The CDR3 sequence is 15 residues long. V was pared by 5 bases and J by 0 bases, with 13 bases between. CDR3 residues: CATSARRGLNTEAFF. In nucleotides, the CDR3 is TGTGCCACCAGCGCTCGGCGGGGTTTGAACACTGAAGCTTTCTTT.

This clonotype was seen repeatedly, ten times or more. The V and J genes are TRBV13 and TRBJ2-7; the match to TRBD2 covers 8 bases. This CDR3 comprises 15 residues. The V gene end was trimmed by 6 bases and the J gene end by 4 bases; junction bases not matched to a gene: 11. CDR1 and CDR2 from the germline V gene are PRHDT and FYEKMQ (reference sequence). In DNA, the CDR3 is TGTGCCAGCAGATCCACCGGGACTAGATTTTACGAGCAGTACTTC. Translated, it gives CASRSTGTRFYEQYF.

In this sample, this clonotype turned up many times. The CDR3 loop is CASLKRGDSYEQYF. The CDR3 DNA is TGTGCCAGCCTAAAGCGGGGGGACTCCTACGAGCAGTACTTC. The V call is TRBV28, the J call TRBJ2-7; 9 positions agree with TRBD2. The length of the CDR3 is 14 residues. Trimming cost V 8 bases and J 0 bases; bases outside gene matches: 5. The germline gives CDR1 MDHEN, CDR2 SYDVKM. Looking up the rest from reference TRBV28 and TRBJ2-7 gives the full variable domain: DVKVTQSSRYLVKRTGEKVFLECVQDMDHENMFWYRQDPGLGLRLIYFSYDVKMKEKGDIPEGYSVSREKKERFSLILESASTNQTSMYLCASLKRGDSYEQYFGPGTRLTVT.

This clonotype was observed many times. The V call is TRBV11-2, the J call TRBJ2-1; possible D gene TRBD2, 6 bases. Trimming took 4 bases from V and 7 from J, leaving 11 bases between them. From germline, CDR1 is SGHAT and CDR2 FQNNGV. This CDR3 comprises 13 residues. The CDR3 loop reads CASSSTRSNEQFF. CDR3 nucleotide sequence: TGTGCCAGCAGCTCGACTAGAAGTAATGAGCAGTTCTTC.

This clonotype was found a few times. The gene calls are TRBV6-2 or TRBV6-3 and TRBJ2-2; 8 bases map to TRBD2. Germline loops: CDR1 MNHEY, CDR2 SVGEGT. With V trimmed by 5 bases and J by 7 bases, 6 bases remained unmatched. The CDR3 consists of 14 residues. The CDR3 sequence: CASSLAGGYGELFF. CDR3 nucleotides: TGTGCCAGCAGTCTCGCGGGGGGCTACGGGGAGCTGTTTTTT.

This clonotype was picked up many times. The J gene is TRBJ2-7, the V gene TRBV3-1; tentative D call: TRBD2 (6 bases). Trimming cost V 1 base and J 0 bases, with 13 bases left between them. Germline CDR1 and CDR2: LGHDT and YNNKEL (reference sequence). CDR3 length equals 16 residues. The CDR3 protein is CASSQVPGSYSYEQYF. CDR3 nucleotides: TGTGCCAGCAGCCAAGTGCCCGGGAGCTACTCCTACGAGCAGTACTTC.